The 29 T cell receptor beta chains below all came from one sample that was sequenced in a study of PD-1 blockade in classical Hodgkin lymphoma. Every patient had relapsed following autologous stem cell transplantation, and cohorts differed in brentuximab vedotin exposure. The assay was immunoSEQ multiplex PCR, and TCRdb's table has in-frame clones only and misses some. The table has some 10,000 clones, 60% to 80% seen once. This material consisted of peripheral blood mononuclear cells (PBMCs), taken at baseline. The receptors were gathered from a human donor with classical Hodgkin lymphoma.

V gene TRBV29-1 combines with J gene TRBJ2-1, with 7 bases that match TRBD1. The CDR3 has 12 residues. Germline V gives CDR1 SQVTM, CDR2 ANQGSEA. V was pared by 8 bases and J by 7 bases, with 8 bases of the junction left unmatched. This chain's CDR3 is CSFLTRGNEQFF. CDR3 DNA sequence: TGCAGCTTCCTCACCAGGGGGAATGAGCAGTTCTTC.

CDR3 sequence reads: CASSFGTSDTDTQYF. The CDR3 DNA follows: TGTGCCAGCAGCTTTGGGACTAGCGATACAGATACGCAGTATTTT. This rearrangement joins TRBV9 to TRBJ2-3; TRBD2 matches 10 bases. Germline loops: CDR1 SGDLS, CDR2 YYNGEE. Trimming took 4 bases from V and 3 from J; bases not matched to a gene: 5. The CDR3 loop spans 15 amino acids. Looking up the rest from reference TRBV9 and TRBJ2-3 gives the full variable domain: DSGVTQTPKHLITATGQRVTLRCSPRSGDLSVYWYQQSLDQGLQFLIQYYNGEERAKGNILERFSAQQFPDLHSELNLSSLELGDSALYFCASSFGTSDTDTQYFGPGTRLTVL.

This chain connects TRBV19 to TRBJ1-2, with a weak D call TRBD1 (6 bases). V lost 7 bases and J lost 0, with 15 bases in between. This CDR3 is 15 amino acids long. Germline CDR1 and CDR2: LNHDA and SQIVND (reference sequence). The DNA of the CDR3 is TGTGCCAGTACTCCCTGGACAGAATCTAACTATGGCTACACCTTC. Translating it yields CASTPWTESNYGYTF.

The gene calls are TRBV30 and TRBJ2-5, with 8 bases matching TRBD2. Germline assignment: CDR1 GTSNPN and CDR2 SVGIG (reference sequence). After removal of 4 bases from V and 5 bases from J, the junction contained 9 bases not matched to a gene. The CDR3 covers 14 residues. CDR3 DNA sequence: TGTGCCTGGACCCCAGCGGGGGCGGAGGAGACCCAGTACTTC. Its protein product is CAWTPAGAEETQYF. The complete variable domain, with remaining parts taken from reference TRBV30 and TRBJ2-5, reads SQTIHQWPATLVQPVGSPLSLECTVEGTSNPNLYWYRQAAGRGLQLLFYSVGIGQISSEVPQNLSASRPQDRQFILSSKKLLLSDSGFYLCAWTPAGAEETQYFGPGTRLLVL.

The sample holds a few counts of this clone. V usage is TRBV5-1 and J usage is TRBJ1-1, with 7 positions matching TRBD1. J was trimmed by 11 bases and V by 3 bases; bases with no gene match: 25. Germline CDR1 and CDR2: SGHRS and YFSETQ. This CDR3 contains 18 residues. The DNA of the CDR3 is TGCGCCAGCAGCTCGACGACAGGGATTAACGACGATAGACGGACGGCTTTCTTT. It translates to CASSSTTGINDDRRTAFF.

CDR3 nucleotides: TGTGCCAGCAGCTTATCTGGGGAGACCCAGTACTTC. Translated: CASSLSGETQYF. The chain has TRBV5-5 and TRBJ2-5; D gene ambiguous. This CDR3 region has 12 residues. CDR1 SGHKS and CDR2 YYEKEE come from the germline V gene (reference sequence). The germline V and J ends were trimmed by 2 bases and 5 bases, with 7 bases remaining between them.

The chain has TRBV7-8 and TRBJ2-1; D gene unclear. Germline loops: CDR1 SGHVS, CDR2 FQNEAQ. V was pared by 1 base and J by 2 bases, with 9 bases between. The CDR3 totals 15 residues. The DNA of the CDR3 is TGTGCCAGCAGCTTAGATGTGGGAACCTACAATGAGCAGTTCTTC. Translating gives CASSLDVGTYNEQFF.

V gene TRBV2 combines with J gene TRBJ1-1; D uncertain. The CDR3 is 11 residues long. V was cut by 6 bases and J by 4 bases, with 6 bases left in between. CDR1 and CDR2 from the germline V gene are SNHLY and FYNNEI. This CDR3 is CASRGFTEAFF. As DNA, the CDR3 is TGTGCCAGCAGGGGATTCACTGAAGCTTTCTTT.

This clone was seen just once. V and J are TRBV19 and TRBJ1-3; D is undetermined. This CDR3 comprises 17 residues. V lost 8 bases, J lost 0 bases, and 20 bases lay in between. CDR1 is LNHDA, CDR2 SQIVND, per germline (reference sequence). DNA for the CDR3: TGTGCCAGTGGACCTCAAATGGGAGCTTTCTCTGGAAACACCATATATTTT. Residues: CASGPQMGAFSGNTIYF.

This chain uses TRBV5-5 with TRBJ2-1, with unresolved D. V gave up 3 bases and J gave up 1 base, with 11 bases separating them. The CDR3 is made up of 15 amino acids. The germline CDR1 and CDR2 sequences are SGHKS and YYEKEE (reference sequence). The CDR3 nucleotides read TGTGCCAGCAGCTCGGTCTTAGGGTCCTACAATGAGCAGTTCTTC. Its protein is CASSSVLGSYNEQFF.

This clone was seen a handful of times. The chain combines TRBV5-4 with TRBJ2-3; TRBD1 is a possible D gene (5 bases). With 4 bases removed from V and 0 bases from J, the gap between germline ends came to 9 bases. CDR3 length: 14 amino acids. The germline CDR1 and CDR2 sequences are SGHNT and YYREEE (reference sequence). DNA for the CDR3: TGTGCCAGCAGCAAAGGACAAAGCACAGATACGCAGTATTTT. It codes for CASSKGQSTDTQYF.

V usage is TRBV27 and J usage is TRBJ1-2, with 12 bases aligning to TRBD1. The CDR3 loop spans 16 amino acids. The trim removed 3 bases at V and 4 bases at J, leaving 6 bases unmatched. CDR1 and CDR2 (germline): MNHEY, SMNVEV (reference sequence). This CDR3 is CASSLKGQGAGYGYTF. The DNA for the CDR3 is TGTGCCAGCAGTTTGAAGGGACAGGGGGCGGGCTATGGCTACACCTTC.

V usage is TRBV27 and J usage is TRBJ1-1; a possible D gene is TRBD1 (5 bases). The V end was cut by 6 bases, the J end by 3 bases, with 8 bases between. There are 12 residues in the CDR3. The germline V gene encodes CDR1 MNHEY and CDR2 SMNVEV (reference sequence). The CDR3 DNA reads TGTGCCAGCAGGCTGGGGGACACTGAAGCTTTCTTT. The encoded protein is CASRLGDTEAFF.

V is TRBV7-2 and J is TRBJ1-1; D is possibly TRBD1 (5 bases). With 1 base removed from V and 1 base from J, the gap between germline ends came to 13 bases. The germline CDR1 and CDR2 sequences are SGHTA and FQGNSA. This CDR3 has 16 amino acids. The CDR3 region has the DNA TGTGCCAGCAGCTTAGTGGTTGGGGCAGGGAACACTGAAGCTTTCTTT. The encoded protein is CASSLVVGAGNTEAFF.

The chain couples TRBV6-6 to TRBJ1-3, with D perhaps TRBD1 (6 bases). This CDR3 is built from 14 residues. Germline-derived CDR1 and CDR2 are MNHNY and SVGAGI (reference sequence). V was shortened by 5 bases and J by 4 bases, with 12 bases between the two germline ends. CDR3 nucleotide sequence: TGTGCCAGCAGTCCGCGGACAGCCGGAAACACCATATATTTT. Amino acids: CASSPRTAGNTIYF.

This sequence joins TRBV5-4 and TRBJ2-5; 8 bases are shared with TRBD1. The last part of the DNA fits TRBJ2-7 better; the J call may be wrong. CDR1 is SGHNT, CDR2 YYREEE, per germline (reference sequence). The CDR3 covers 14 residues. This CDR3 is CASSIRQGFDEQYF. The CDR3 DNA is TGTGCCAGCAGCATACGACAGGGGTTCGACGAGCAGTACTTC.

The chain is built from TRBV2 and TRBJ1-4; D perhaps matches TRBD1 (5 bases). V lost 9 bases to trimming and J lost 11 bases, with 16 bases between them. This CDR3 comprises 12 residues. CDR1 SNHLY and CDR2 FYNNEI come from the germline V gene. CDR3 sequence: CASRAEAGKLFF. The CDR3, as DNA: TGTGCCAGTAGAGCGGAGGCAGGGAAACTGTTTTTT.

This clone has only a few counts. The CDR3 DNA is TGTGCCAGCAGTCCCACGGGACCCCATGGCTACACCTTC. Encoded protein: CASSPTGPHGYTF. The chain links TRBV6-6 to TRBJ1-2; D may be TRBD1 (5 bases). The CDR3 totals 13 residues. V was trimmed by 5 bases and J by 6 bases, leaving 13 bases between them. CDR1 MNHNY and CDR2 SVGAGI come from the germline V gene (reference sequence).

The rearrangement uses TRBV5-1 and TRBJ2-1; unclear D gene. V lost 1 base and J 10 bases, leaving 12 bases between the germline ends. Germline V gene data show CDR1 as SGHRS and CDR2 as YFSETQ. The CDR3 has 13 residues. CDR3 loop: CASSLLASEEQFF. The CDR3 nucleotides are TGCGCCAGCAGCTTGTTAGCCTCGGAAGAGCAGTTCTTC.

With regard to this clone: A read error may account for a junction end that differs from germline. This CDR3 is CASSLTGGDYEQYF. CDR3 DNA sequence: TGTGCCAGCAGCTTGACAGGGGGCGACTACGAGCAGTACTTC. This chain links TRBV5-3 with TRBJ2-7; the match to TRBD1 covers 10 bases. TRBV5-3 is given ORF status, its function remaining uncertain. This CDR3 comprises 14 residues.

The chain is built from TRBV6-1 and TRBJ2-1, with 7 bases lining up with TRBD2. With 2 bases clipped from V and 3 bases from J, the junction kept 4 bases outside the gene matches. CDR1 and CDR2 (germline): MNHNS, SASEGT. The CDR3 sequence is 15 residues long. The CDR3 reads CASSEMGGSYNEQFF. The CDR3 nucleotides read TGTGCCAGCAGTGAAATGGGGGGGAGCTACAATGAGCAGTTCTTC.

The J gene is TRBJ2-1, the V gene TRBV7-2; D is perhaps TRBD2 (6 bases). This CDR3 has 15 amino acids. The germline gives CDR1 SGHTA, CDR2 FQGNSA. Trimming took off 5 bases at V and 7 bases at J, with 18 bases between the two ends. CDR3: CASSPPSGLINEQFF. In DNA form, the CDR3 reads TGTGCCAGCAGCCCCCCCAGCGGGTTAATTAATGAGCAGTTCTTC.

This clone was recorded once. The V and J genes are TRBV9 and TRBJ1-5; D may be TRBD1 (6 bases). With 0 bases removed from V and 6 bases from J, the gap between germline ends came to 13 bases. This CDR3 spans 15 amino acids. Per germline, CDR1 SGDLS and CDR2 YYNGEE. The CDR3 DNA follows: TGTGCCAGCAGCGTAGATGGGGGGCCGGGTCAGCCCCAGCATTTT. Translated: CASSVDGGPGQPQHF.

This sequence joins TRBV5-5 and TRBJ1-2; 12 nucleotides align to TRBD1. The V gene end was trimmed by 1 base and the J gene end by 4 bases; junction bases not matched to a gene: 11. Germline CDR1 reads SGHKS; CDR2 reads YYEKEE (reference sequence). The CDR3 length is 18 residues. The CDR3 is CASSLIAGQGAIFYGYTF. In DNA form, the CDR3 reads TGTGCCAGCAGCTTGATCGCGGGACAGGGGGCGATATTCTATGGCTACACCTTC.

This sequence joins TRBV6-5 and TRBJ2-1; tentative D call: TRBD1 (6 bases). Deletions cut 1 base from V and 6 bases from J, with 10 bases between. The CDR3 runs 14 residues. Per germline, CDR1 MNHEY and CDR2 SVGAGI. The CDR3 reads CASSYWGPGNEQFF. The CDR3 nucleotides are TGTGCCAGCAGTTACTGGGGGCCCGGCAATGAGCAGTTCTTC.

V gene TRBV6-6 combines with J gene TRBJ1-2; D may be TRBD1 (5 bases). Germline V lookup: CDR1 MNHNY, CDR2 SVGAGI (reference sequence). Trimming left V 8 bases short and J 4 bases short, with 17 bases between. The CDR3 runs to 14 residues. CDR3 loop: CASEVGDQIYGYTF. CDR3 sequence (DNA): TGTGCCAGCGAAGTAGGGGATCAGATCTATGGCTACACCTTC.

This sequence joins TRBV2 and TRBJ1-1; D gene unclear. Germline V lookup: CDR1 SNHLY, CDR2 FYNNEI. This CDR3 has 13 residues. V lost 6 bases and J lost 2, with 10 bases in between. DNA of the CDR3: TGTGCCAGCAGCGGGCAGAGAAACACTGAAGCTTTCTTT. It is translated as CASSGQRNTEAFF.

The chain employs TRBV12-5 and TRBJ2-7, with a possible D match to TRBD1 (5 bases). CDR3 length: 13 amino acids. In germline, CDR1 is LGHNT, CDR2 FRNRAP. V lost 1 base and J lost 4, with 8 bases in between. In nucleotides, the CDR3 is TGTGCTAGTGGTTTGGAACAGGTATACGAGCAGTACTTC. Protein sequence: CASGLEQVYEQYF.

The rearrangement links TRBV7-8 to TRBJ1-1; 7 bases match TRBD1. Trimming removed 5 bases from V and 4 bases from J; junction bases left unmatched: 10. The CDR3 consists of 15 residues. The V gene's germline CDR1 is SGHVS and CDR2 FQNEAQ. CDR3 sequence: CASSPMGRGSTEAFF. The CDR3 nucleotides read TGTGCCAGCAGCCCGATGGGCAGGGGGAGCACTGAAGCTTTCTTT.